What follows are 16 T cell receptor beta chains derived from one specimen sequenced in a study of CXCR3-negative and CXCR3-positive naive CD8 T cells. Study-level points and caveats: CXCR3-positive naive cells carried more hydrophobic TRB CDR3s than CXCR3-negative naive cells did.

Antigen specificity for these receptors is unknown. It was by 5' RACE with UMI labels that the TRB cDNA libraries were prepared. Reprocessing the 5' RACE reads, TCRdb reports a single entry for every CDR3 protein and omits DNA. This repertoire includes 7,000 to 8,500 distinct CDR3 sequences. The specimen sequenced was naive CXCR3+ CD8+ T cells from blood. Regarding subset: CD45RO-CCR7+CD27+CD95- naive CD8+ T cells expressing CXCR3 (TNR3+). All receptors come from a human donor in good health. Some clones in this sample may be carry-over from other donors' samples.

The chain's CDR3 is CSVPGQGSNEQFF. The chain combines TRBV29-1 with TRBJ2-1; the D call from TCRdb, TRBD1, cannot be confirmed without DNA. Looked up from germline, CDR1 is SQVTM and CDR2 is ANQGSEA. The CDR3 is 13 amino acids.

This chain uses TRBV7-9 with TRBJ2-1; as DNA is missing, the TRBD2 call by TCRdb cannot be tested. The CDR3 has 14 residues. The germline V gene encodes CDR1 SEHNR and CDR2 FQNEAQ (reference sequence). This CDR3 is CASSFAGSGNEQFF.

V is TRBV7-9 and J is TRBJ2-7. The germline V gene has CDR1 SEHNR and CDR2 FQNEAQ (reference sequence). The CDR3 extends over 11 amino acids. The CDR3 spells CASRLVTEVYF.

The gene calls are TRBV6-6 and TRBJ2-1. This CDR3 has 11 amino acids. The germline V gene encodes CDR1 MNHNY and CDR2 SVGAGI (reference sequence). The CDR3 sequence: CASPSHNEKFF.

The chain employs TRBV19 and TRBJ2-1; as DNA is missing, the TRBD2 call by TCRdb cannot be tested. Germline CDR1 is LNHDA and CDR2 is SQIVND (reference sequence). The CDR3 contains 15 residues. The CDR3 is CASSSTGGPYNEQFF. The full variable domain, rest sourced from reference TRBV19 and TRBJ2-1, is DGGITQSPKYLFRKEGQNVTLSCEQNLNHDAMYWYRQDPGQGLRLIYYSQIVNDFQKGDIAEGYSVSREKKESFPLTVTSAQKNPTAFYLCASSSTGGPYNEQFFGPGTRLTVL.

This clonotype is called medium-sized based on its frequency. J is TRBJ1-1 and V is TRBV6-5; TCRdb's D gene call, TRBD1, goes unchecked for lack of DNA. The CDR3 is 14 residues long. In germline, CDR1 is MNHEY, CDR2 SVGAGI. CDR3 residues: CASSSSPGFSEAFF.

The rearrangement joins TRBV29-1 to TRBJ2-5; TCRdb names TRBD2, which stays unverified in the absence of DNA. Germline V lookup: CDR1 SQVTM, CDR2 ANQGSEA. The CDR3 covers 14 residues. The CDR3 sequence is CSVEEAGEGETQYF.

This clonotype shows up as medium-sized by frequency. The rearrangement uses TRBV29-1 and TRBJ1-1; the D call of TRBD1 rests on TCRdb alone, since no DNA is present to check it. Germline CDR1 is SQVTM and CDR2 is ANQGSEA. The CDR3 is made up of 12 amino acids. CDR3 sequence: CSVDSGHPEAFF.

The chain recombines TRBV5-1 with TRBJ1-1. The CDR3 totals 13 residues. The germline V gene has CDR1 SGHRS and CDR2 YFSETQ. The CDR3 here is CASHSSGFTEAFF.

The chain links TRBV10-3 to TRBJ2-1; TCRdb's D gene call, TRBD1, goes unchecked for lack of DNA. Germline CDR1 and CDR2: ENHRY and SYGVKD. There are 15 residues in the CDR3. CDR3 residues: CAISDRAEYRNEQFF.

The CDR3: CASWGRFGQYF. The chain uses TRBV7-7 and TRBJ2-7; lacking DNA, the TRBD1 call made by TCRdb goes unchecked. This CDR3 has 11 amino acids. Germline V gene lookup returns CDR1 SSHAT and CDR2 FNYEAQ (reference sequence).

This sequence joins TRBV13 and TRBJ1-4. Germline V gene sequence: CDR1 PRHDT, CDR2 FYEKMQ (reference sequence). This CDR3 spans 12 amino acids. The CDR3 loop reads CASSGSVGKLFF.

The chain links TRBV4-1 to TRBJ2-7; the D call of TRBD1 rests on TCRdb alone, since no DNA is present to check it. The CDR3 totals 14 residues. The germline CDR1 and CDR2 sequences are MGHRA and YSYEKL. The CDR3 loop reads CASSPATGEYEQYF.

This clonotype is labeled medium-sized based on frequency. The chain is built from TRBV29-1 and TRBJ2-7; TCRdb calls TRBD1, which cannot be checked without DNA. In germline, CDR1 is SQVTM, CDR2 ANQGSEA. There are 12 residues in the CDR3. CDR3 residues: CSVFGGVNEQYF.

The chain couples TRBV10-3 to TRBJ2-3; TCRdb's D call, TRBD1, is unchecked because there is no DNA. CDR1 is ENHRY, CDR2 SYGVKD, per germline. CDR3 size: 15 residues. CDR3 loop: CAIPEGDRSTDTQYF.

The rearrangement joins TRBV29-1 to TRBJ2-7; TCRdb outputs TRBD1, but without DNA this stays unchecked. This CDR3 is 12 amino acids long. The germline V gene has CDR1 SQVTM and CDR2 ANQGSEA. Here the CDR3 reads CSVGDSSYEQYF.